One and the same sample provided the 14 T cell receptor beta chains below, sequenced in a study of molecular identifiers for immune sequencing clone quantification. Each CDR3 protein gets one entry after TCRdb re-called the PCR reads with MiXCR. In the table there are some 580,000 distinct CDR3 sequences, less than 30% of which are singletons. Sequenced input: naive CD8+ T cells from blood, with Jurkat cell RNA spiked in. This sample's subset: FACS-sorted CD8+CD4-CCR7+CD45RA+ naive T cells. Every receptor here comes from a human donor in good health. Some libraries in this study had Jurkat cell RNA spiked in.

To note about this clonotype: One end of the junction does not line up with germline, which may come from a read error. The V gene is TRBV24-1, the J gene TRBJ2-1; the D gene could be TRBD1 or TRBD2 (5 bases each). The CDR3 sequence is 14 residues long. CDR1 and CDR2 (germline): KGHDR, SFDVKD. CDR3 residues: CATNDLPGANEQFF. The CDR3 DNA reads TGTGCCACCAATGATTTGCCCGGGGCCAATGAGCAGTTCTTC.

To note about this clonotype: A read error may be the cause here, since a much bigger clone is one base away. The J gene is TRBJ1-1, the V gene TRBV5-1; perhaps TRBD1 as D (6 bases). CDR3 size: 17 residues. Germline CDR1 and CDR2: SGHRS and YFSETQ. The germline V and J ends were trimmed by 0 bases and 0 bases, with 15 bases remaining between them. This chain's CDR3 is CASSLAGIRGVNTEAFF. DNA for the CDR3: TGCGCCAGCAGCTTGGCGGGAATCAGGGGCGTGAACACTGAAGCTTTCTTT.

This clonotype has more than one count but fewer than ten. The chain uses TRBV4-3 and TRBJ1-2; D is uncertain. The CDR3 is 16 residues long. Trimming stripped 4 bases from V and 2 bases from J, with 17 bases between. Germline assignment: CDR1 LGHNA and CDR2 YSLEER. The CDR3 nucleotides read TGCGCCAGCAGCCCAGGAGTCGTGCAGAGGAACTATGGCTACACCTTC. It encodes CASSPGVVQRNYGYTF.

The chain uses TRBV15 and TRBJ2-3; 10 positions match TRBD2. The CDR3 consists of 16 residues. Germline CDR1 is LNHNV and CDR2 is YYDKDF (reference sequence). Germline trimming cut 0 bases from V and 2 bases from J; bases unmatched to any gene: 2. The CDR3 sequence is CATSREAGGYTDTQYF. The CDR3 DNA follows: TGTGCCACCAGCAGAGAAGCGGGGGGGTACACAGATACGCAGTATTTT.

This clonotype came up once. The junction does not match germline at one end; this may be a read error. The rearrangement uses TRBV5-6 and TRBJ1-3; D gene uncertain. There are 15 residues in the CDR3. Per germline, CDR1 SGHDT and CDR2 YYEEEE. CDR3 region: CAGSLLEDFGNTIYF. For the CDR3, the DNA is TGTGCCGGCAGCTTGTTGGAGGATTTTGGAAACACCATATATTTT.

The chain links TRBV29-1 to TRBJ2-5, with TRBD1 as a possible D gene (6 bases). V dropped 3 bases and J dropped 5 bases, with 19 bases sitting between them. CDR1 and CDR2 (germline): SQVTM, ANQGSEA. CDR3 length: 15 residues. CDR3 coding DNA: TGCAGCGTTGATACACCTCAGGGGCGCGGGGAGACCCAGTACTTC. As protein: CSVDTPQGRGETQYF.

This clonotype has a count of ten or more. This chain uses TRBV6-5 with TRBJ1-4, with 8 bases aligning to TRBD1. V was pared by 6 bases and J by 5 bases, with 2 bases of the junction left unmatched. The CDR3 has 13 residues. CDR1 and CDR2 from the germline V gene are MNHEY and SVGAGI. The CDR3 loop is CASRGQENEKLFF. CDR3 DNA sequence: TGTGCCAGCAGGGGACAGGAAAATGAAAAACTGTTTTTT.

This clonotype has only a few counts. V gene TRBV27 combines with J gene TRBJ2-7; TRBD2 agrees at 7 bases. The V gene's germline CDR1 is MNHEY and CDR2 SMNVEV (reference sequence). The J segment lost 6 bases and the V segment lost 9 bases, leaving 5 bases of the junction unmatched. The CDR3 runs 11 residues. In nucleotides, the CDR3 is TGTGCCAGTTGGGGGGGAAGCGAGCAGTACTTC. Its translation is CASWGGSEQYF.

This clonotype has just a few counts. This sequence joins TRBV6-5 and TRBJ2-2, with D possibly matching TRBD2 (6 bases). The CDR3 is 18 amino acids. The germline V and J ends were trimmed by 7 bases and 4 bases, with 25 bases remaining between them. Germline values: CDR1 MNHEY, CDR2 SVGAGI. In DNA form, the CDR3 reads TGTGCCAGCACCATACGGGAAGCCACCGGGGGAAGCACCGGGGAGCTGTTTTTT. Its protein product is CASTIREATGGSTGELFF.

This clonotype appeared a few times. CDR3 region: CASGLGALKQETQYF. Here the CDR3 DNA reads TGTGCCAGCGGGTTAGGGGCGCTGAAACAAGAGACCCAGTACTTC. The chain employs TRBV6-2 or TRBV6-3 and TRBJ2-5; tentatively, D is TRBD1 (5 bases). The length of the CDR3 is 15 residues. The germline CDR1 and CDR2 sequences are MNHEY and SVGEGT. Trimming removed 8 bases at V and 2 bases at J, with 18 bases between.

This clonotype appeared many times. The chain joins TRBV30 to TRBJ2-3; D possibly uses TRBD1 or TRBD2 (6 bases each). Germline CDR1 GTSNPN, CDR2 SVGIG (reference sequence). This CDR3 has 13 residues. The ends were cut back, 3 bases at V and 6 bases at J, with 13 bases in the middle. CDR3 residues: CAWRGAAGDTQYF. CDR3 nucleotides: TGTGCCTGGAGGGGGGCCGCGGGGGATACGCAGTATTTT.

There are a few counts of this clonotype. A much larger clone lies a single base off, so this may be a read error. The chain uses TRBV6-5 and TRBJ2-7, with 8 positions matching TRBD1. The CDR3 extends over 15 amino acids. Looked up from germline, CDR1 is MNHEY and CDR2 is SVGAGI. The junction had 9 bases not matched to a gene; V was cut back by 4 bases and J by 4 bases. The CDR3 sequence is CASSCSDRVGYEQYF. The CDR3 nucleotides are TGTGCCAGCAGTTGCTCGGACAGGGTCGGGTACGAGCAGTACTTC.

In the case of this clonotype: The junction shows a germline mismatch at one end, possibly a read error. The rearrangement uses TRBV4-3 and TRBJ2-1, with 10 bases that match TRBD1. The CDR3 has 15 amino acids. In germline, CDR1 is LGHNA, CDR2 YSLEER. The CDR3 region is CASSHDRGLYNAQFF. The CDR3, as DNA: TGCGCCAGCAGCCACGACAGGGGGCTCTACAATGCGCAGTTCTTC.

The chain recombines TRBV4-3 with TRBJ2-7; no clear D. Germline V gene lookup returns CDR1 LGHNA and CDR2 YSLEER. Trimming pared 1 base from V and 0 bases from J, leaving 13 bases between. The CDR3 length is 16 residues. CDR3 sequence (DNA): TGCGCCAGCAGCCAAGCGTTTCGGGCCAGCTCCTACGAGCAGTACTTC. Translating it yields CASSQAFRASSYEQYF.